This passage covers 27 T cell receptor beta chains from one sample sequenced in a study of blood T cells in healthy people across ages. The use of a sample-barcoded 5' primer and a J-beta primer mix characterized a second PCR of about 7 to 12 cycles. MiXCR, run by TCRdb on the 5' RACE reads, gives a single entry per CDR3 protein. The sample lists roughly 800,000 distinct CDR3 sequences; more than 45% were seen once. The source material was blood. The receptors originated from a man aged 25 to 45 in good health.

This clonotype was counted a few times. The rearrangement uses TRBV29-1 and TRBJ2-5; D uncertain. In germline, CDR1 is SQVTM, CDR2 ANQGSEA. V lost 4 bases and J lost 5, with 14 bases in between. The CDR3 sequence is 13 residues long. CDR3 DNA sequence: TGCAGCGTTGTCGAGCCGGTTGGGGAGACCCAGTACTTC. It encodes CSVVEPVGETQYF.

This clonotype appeared a single time. The V and J genes are TRBV7-3 and TRBJ2-1, with TRBD2 matching 7 bases. V shed 3 bases, J shed 5 bases, and the junction held 7 bases outside the gene matches. Germline CDR1 and CDR2: SGHTA and FQGTGA. The CDR3 has 15 amino acids. The chain's CDR3 is CASSFGAGRNNEQFF. In DNA, the CDR3 is TGTGCCAGCAGCTTTGGAGCGGGACGCAACAATGAGCAGTTCTTC.

The V and J genes are TRBV7-2 and TRBJ2-5; possibly TRBD2 for D (6 bases). The CDR3 is 14 amino acids. Germline assignment: CDR1 SGHTA and CDR2 FQGNSA. The ends were cut back, 5 bases at V and 4 bases at J, with 14 bases in the middle. The chain's CDR3 is CASSPGSPGETQYF. DNA for the CDR3: TGTGCCAGCAGCCCCGGGAGCCCCGGAGAGACCCAGTACTTC. Together with reference TRBV7-2 and TRBJ2-5, the CDR3 gives the full variable domain: GAGVSQSPSNKVTEKGKDVELRCDPISGHTALYWYRQSLGQGLEFLIYFQGNSAPDKSGLPSDRFSAERTGGSVSTLTIQRTQQEDSAVYLCASSPGSPGETQYFGPGTRLLVL.

The V call is TRBV20-1, the J call TRBJ2-5; D may correspond to TRBD1 or TRBD2 (6 bases each). The J call is in doubt because the DNA end fits TRBJ2-7 better. CDR1 and CDR2 from the germline V gene are DFQATT and SNEGSKA (reference sequence). The length of the CDR3 is 14 residues. CDR3 bases: TGCAGTGCTAGACGCCCGGGGGCTCTCGACGAGCAGTACTTC. Its protein product is CSARRPGALDEQYF.

This chain joins TRBV29-1 and TRBJ1-4; D is uncertain. The CDR3 consists of 15 residues. Deletions cut 5 bases from V and 7 bases from J, with 20 bases between. Per germline, CDR1 SQVTM and CDR2 ANQGSEA. CDR3 DNA: TGCAGCGTTAAAGTCCCCCTGGCAGTGGGTGAAAAACTGTTTTTT. As protein: CSVKVPLAVGEKLFF.

The chain employs TRBV15 and TRBJ1-5; the D is unclear. Trimming shortened V by 5 bases and J by 0 bases, and 8 bases separated the two germline ends. Per the germline V gene, CDR1 is LNHNV and CDR2 is YYDKDF (reference sequence). CDR3 length equals 14 residues. In DNA, the CDR3 is TGTGCCACCAGCCTAGTCGATAGCAATCAGCCCCAGCATTTT. The encoded protein is CATSLVDSNQPQHF.

This clonotype was observed at least ten times. In nucleotides, the CDR3 is TGTGCCAGCAGCGACCGGGACAGCACCTACGAGCAGTACTTC. It translates to CASSDRDSTYEQYF. The J gene is TRBJ2-7, the V gene TRBV7-2, with 7 bases matching TRBD1. J was trimmed by 2 bases and V by 5 bases; bases with no gene match: 6. CDR1 and CDR2 from the germline V gene are SGHTA and FQGNSA. CDR3 size: 14 residues. The full variable domain, with the rest looked up from reference TRBV7-2 and TRBJ2-7, is GAGVSQSPSNKVTEKGKDVELRCDPISGHTALYWYRQSLGQGLEFLIYFQGNSAPDKSGLPSDRFSAERTGGSVSTLTIQRTQQEDSAVYLCASSDRDSTYEQYFGPGTRLTVT.

V usage is TRBV3-1 and J usage is TRBJ2-5, with a tentative D call TRBD1 (7 bases). Trimming took 5 bases from V and 2 from J, leaving 12 bases between them. This CDR3 contains 14 residues. Per germline, CDR1 LGHDT and CDR2 YNNKEL (reference sequence). The CDR3 here is CASSWQGGQETQYF. CDR3 DNA: TGTGCCAGCAGCTGGCAGGGGGGACAAGAGACCCAGTACTTC.

This chain uses TRBV9 with TRBJ1-2; 8 nucleotides match TRBD1. CDR1 is SGDLS, CDR2 YYNGEE, per germline. The V gene end was trimmed by 3 bases and the J gene end by 8 bases; junction bases not matched to a gene: 18. This CDR3 is built from 17 residues. CDR3 nucleotides: TGTGCCAGCAGCGGCCCGGGAGCGATCCAGGGGGCAGGGGGCTACACCTTC. Translating it yields CASSGPGAIQGAGGYTF.

This clonotype turned up a few times. V gene TRBV20-1 combines with J gene TRBJ2-7; 8 bases map to TRBD2. The CDR3 is 14 amino acids. With 5 bases clipped from V and 0 bases from J, the junction kept 6 bases outside the gene matches. The germline V gene encodes CDR1 DFQATT and CDR2 SNEGSKA (reference sequence). The CDR3 nucleotides are TGCAGTGCTCGTCGCGGGACTAGCTCCTACGAGCAGTACTTC. Protein sequence: CSARRGTSSYEQYF.

This chain uses TRBV6-6 with TRBJ1-2; D call uncertain. Germline V lookup: CDR1 MNHNY, CDR2 SVGAGI (reference sequence). There are 14 residues in the CDR3. The V and J ends lost 7 bases and 4 bases respectively, with 16 bases between them. CDR3 DNA: TGTGCCAGCACTCCTCAAATATCAGGCTATGGCTACACCTTC. It translates to CASTPQISGYGYTF.

The gene calls are TRBV20-1 and TRBJ2-7; 9 nucleotides align to TRBD2. The CDR3 is 13 residues long. Germline values: CDR1 DFQATT, CDR2 SNEGSKA (reference sequence). The junction had 4 bases not matched to a gene; V was cut back by 4 bases and J by 3 bases. The DNA of the CDR3 is TGCAGTGCTATGACTAGCGGAGGCTACGAGCAGTACTTC. It encodes CSAMTSGGYEQYF.

The chain recombines TRBV9 with TRBJ2-7, with a weak D call TRBD1 (6 bases). CDR3 length equals 15 residues. Trimming stripped 1 base from V and 1 base from J, with 12 bases between. CDR1 and CDR2 (germline): SGDLS, YYNGEE. The CDR3: CASSVTTGKSYEQYF. Here the CDR3 DNA reads TGTGCCAGCAGCGTAACCACAGGGAAGTCCTACGAGCAGTACTTC. Full variable domain (rest looked up from reference TRBV9 and TRBJ2-7): DSGVTQTPKHLITATGQRVTLRCSPRSGDLSVYWYQQSLDQGLQFLIQYYNGEERAKGNILERFSAQQFPDLHSELNLSSLELGDSALYFCASSVTTGKSYEQYFGPGTRLTVT.

The chain's CDR3 is CASRFGTVAWSYGYTF. The CDR3 region has the DNA TGTGCCAGCAGGTTCGGGACAGTTGCCTGGAGCTATGGCTACACCTTC. This chain links TRBV6-5 with TRBJ1-2, with TRBD1 identical over 7 bases. V was pared by 6 bases and J by 4 bases, with 14 bases of the junction left unmatched. Germline CDR1 reads MNHEY; CDR2 reads SVGAGI. This CDR3 is 16 amino acids long.

In this sample, this clonotype turned up a few times. The CDR3 nucleotides are TGTGCCAGCAGCCCTGGACAGGGGGGGTTGAGGGGCTACACCTTC. This encodes CASSPGQGGLRGYTF. V usage is TRBV7-2 and J usage is TRBJ1-2; 10 nucleotides match TRBD1. V shed 5 bases, J shed 8 bases, and the junction held 11 bases outside the gene matches. CDR3 length equals 15 residues. Germline lookup yields CDR1 SGHTA and CDR2 FQGNSA.

The V call is TRBV20-1, the J call TRBJ1-2, with TRBD1 identical over 8 bases. This CDR3 has 14 residues. The trim removed 3 bases at V and 4 bases at J, leaving 7 bases unmatched. From germline, CDR1 is DFQATT and CDR2 SNEGSKA (reference sequence). The CDR3 DNA sequence: TGCAGTGCTAGTGAGACAGGGGTGGGCTATGGCTACACCTTC. The encoded protein is CSASETGVGYGYTF.

J is TRBJ2-5 and V is TRBV7-2; TRBD2 aligns across 10 bases. Germline CDR1 SGHTA, CDR2 FQGNSA. The CDR3 is 13 residues long. CDR3 region: CAQTSGWNNEQYF. The CDR3 bases are TGTGCTCAGACTAGCGGGTGGAACAATGAGCAGTACTTC.

The chain combines TRBV13 with TRBJ1-2; D possibly corresponds to TRBD1 (6 bases). CDR3 length equals 15 residues. Deletions cut 0 bases from V and 8 bases from J, with 16 bases between. Looked up from germline, CDR1 is PRHDT and CDR2 is FYEKMQ (reference sequence). The CDR3 sequence: CASSLGDSPRWGYTF. The CDR3 nucleotides read TGTGCCAGCAGCTTAGGGGACAGTCCCCGCTGGGGCTACACCTTC.

CDR3 in DNA: TGTGCCAGCAGTTTAGCCCGGCGGGGGGGCCACAATGAGCAGTTCTTC. Encoded protein: CASSLARRGGHNEQFF. The chain employs TRBV12-3 or TRBV12-4 and TRBJ2-1, with 9 bases matching TRBD2. This CDR3 is built from 16 residues. Trimming at V came to 0 bases and at J to 5 bases, leaving 5 bases not matched to a gene.

Comment on this clonotype: Relative to the germline gene, one junction end is altered; a read error may explain this. The rearrangement links TRBV20-1 to TRBJ2-5, with 7 nucleotides matching TRBD2. The DNA end favors TRBJ2-7, so the J call may be wrong. The CDR3 loop spans 14 amino acids. CDR1 DFQATT and CDR2 SNEGSKA come from the germline V gene (reference sequence). The CDR3 coding sequence is TGCAGTGCTAGAGCGCGGGAGTTCTCCCACGAGCAGTACTTC. It specifies CSARAREFSHEQYF.

This chain uses TRBV24-1 with TRBJ2-3; TRBD1 aligns across 7 bases. Germline trimming cut 3 bases from V and 3 bases from J; bases unmatched to any gene: 2. CDR3 length: 14 amino acids. The V gene's germline CDR1 is KGHDR and CDR2 SFDVKD. The CDR3: CATSDTGETDTQYF. CDR3 nucleotides: TGTGCCACCAGTGATACAGGGGAGACAGATACGCAGTATTTT.

The gene calls are TRBV12-3 or TRBV12-4 and TRBJ2-7, with 11 bases identical to TRBD1. The J segment lost 7 bases and the V segment lost 5 bases, leaving 7 bases of the junction unmatched. CDR3 size: 14 residues. CDR3 nucleotide sequence: TGTGCCAGCAGTCCCAGGGACAGGGGGGGAGAGCAGTACTTC. Protein sequence: CASSPRDRGGEQYF.

The chain employs TRBV20-1 and TRBJ2-7; 7 nucleotides line up with TRBD1. The V gene end was trimmed by 6 bases and the J gene end by 2 bases; junction bases not matched to a gene: 7. In germline, CDR1 is DFQATT, CDR2 SNEGSKA (reference sequence). CDR3 size: 13 residues. The CDR3 loop is CSADTDRTYEQYF. The CDR3 bases are TGCAGTGCCGATACGGACAGGACCTACGAGCAGTACTTC.

The V call is TRBV12-3 or TRBV12-4, the J call TRBJ2-3; no definite D call. The CDR3 runs 14 residues. The V gene lost 5 bases and the J gene lost 3 bases, with 12 bases spanning the gap. CDR3: CASSPPVVTDTQYF. For the CDR3, the DNA is TGTGCCAGCAGTCCACCGGTGGTGACAGATACGCAGTATTTT.

The chain uses TRBV24-1 and TRBJ2-3, with 10 bases identical to TRBD2. V dropped 7 bases and J dropped 2; count of bases not matched to a gene: 5. CDR1 is KGHDR and CDR2 is SFDVKD in the germline V gene. There are 15 residues in the CDR3. As DNA, the CDR3 is TGTGCCACCAGCTTAGCGGGAGGCTACACAGATACGCAGTATTTT. Amino acid sequence: CATSLAGGYTDTQYF.

This chain connects TRBV5-1 to TRBJ2-3; tentatively, D is TRBD2 (7 bases). Germline V gives CDR1 SGHRS, CDR2 YFSETQ. The CDR3 runs 16 residues. Trimming removed 4 bases at V and 0 bases at J, with 15 bases between. Written as DNA, the CDR3 is TGCGCCAGCAGCGACGGGGGGCCCCTCAGCACAGATACGCAGTATTTT. Translated: CASSDGGPLSTDTQYF.

V is TRBV29-1 and J is TRBJ2-7; 7 positions match TRBD1. This CDR3 comprises 13 residues. V was clipped by 5 bases and J by 4 bases; unmatched bases: 8. Germline lookup yields CDR1 SQVTM and CDR2 ANQGSEA. The CDR3 region has the DNA TGCAGCGTTACCGGGACAGCAGGATACGAGCAGTACTTC. Protein sequence: CSVTGTAGYEQYF.